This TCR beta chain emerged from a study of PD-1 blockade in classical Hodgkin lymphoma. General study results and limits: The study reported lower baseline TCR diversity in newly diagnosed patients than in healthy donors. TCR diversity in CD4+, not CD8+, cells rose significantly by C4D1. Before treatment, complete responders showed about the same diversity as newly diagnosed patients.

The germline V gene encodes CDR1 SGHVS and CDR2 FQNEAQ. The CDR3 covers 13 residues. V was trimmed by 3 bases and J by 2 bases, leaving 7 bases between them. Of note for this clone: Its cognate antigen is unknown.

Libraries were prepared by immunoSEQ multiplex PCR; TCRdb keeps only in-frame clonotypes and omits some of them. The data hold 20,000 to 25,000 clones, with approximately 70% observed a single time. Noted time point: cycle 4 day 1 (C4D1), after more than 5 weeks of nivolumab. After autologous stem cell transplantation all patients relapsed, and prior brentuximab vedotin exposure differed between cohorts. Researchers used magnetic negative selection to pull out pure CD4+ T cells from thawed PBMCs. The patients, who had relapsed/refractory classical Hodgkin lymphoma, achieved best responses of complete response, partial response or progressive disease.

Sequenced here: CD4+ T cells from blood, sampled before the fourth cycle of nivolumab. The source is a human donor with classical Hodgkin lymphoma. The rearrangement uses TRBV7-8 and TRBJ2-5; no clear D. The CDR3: CASSLSGQETQYF. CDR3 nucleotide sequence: TGTGCCAGCAGCTTGTCGGGTCAAGAGACCCAGTACTTC.